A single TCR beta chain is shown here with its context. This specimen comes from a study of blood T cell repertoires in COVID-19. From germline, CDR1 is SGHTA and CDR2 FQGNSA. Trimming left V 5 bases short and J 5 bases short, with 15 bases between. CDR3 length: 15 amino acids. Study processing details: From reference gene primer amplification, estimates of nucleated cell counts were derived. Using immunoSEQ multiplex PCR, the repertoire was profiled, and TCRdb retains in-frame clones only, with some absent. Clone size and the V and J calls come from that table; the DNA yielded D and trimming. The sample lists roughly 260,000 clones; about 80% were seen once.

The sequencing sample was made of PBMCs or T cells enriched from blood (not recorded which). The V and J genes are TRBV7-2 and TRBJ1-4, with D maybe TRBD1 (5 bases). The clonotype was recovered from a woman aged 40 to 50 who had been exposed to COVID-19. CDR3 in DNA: TGTGCCAGCAGCAACCAGGGCGTCGGCAATGAAAAACTGTTTTTT. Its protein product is CASSNQGVGNEKLFF.